The 9 T cell receptor beta chains below all came from one sample that was sequenced in a study of beta chain features in type 1 diabetes (dated by TCRdb to the late 2010s). Findings and caveats that apply to the study as a whole: Type 1 diabetes patients showed a moderate but significant shortening of TCRB CDR3 length in all four CD4+ subsets.

No antigens are known for them. Library preparation was by the immunoSEQ multiplex PCR assay. The entire amount of isolated RNA was reverse transcribed using the High Capacity cDNA Reverse Transcription Kit, so the sequenced TCRB transcripts were expressed ones. TCRdb provides this immuneACCESS table in a form limited to in-frame rearrangements. Some clones are lacking; in checked studies, under half of them reflect an unresolved V gene, and why the rest are absent is not known. In all, the sample holds 95,000 to 150,000 clones, and about a sixth of those were seen once. The ten largest clones add up to over 2% of the sample. Input material: central memory CD4+ T cells from blood. The source of these receptors is a man aged 25-40 years with type 1 diabetes.

This clone showed up just a few times. This chain uses TRBV5-1 with TRBJ1-2; a weak D match, TRBD1 (5 bases). Trimming removed 3 bases at V and 1 base at J, with 10 bases between. CDR3 size: 14 residues. CDR1 is SGHRS, CDR2 YFSETQ, per germline. Here the CDR3 DNA reads TGCGCCAGCAGCTCAGGGAACTATAACTATGGCTACACCTTC. Its protein is CASSSGNYNYGYTF.

The rearrangement joins TRBV6-5 to TRBJ2-7; perhaps TRBD1 as D (6 bases). CDR1 is MNHEY, CDR2 SVGAGI, per germline. Trimming left V 5 bases short and J 1 base short, with 9 bases between. CDR3 length: 13 amino acids. In nucleotides, the CDR3 is TGTGCCAGCAGTAATGGACAGTCCTACGAGCAGTACTTC. This sequence encodes CASSNGQSYEQYF.

This clone was seen a handful of times. The chain couples TRBV4-2 to TRBJ2-6; D is ambiguous. The germline V gene encodes CDR1 LGHNA and CDR2 YNFKEQ. V was cut by 0 bases and J by 0 bases, with 3 bases left in between. This CDR3 comprises 15 residues. The CDR3 loop is CASSQDNSGANVLTF. As DNA, the CDR3 is TGTGCCAGCAGCCAAGATAACTCTGGGGCCAACGTCCTGACTTTC.

This clone came up once. V is TRBV2 and J is TRBJ1-1; D gene unclear. CDR3 length equals 12 residues. V was clipped by 6 bases and J by 3 bases, with 8 bases between them. Germline V gene data show CDR1 as SNHLY and CDR2 as FYNNEI. Written as DNA, the CDR3 is TGTGCCAGCAGCTCCCAAGACACTGAAGCTTTCTTT. Encoded protein: CASSSQDTEAFF.

This clone was seen repeatedly, ten times or more. V gene TRBV2 combines with J gene TRBJ2-1, with D perhaps matching TRBD1 (6 bases). Trimming left V 4 bases short and J 4 bases short, with 8 bases between. This CDR3 is 13 amino acids long. The V gene's germline CDR1 is SNHLY and CDR2 FYNNEI. CDR3 sequence (DNA): TGTGCCAGCAGTGGAGGACAGTACAATGAGCAGTTCTTC. Translating it yields CASSGGQYNEQFF.

Only a few counts were recorded for this clone. The V call is TRBV5-1, the J call TRBJ2-1; TRBD2 matches 8 bases. The V gene's germline CDR1 is SGHRS and CDR2 YFSETQ. This CDR3 comprises 14 residues. V lost 4 bases, J lost 5 bases, and 5 bases stayed unmatched. Written as DNA, the CDR3 is TGCGCCAGCAGCCGGGAGGGAGATAACAATGAGCAGTTCTTC. Its translation is CASSREGDNNEQFF.

The genes are TRBV27 and TRBJ1-1, with D uncertain. Germline lookup yields CDR1 MNHEY and CDR2 SMNVEV (reference sequence). Trimming pared 6 bases from V and 1 base from J, leaving 6 bases between. The CDR3 covers 12 residues. The CDR3 DNA sequence: TGTGCCAGCAGAACAGAGAACACTGAAGCTTTCTTT. This codes for CASRTENTEAFF.

This clone was picked up a small number of times. The rearrangement joins TRBV4-2 to TRBJ1-1; 8 nucleotides match TRBD1. The J segment lost 1 base and the V segment lost 5 bases, leaving 3 bases of the junction unmatched. The CDR3 totals 14 residues. Germline CDR1 and CDR2: LGHNA and YNFKEQ. In DNA, the CDR3 is TGTGCCAGCAGCTCTGGACAGGGGAACACTGAAGCTTTCTTT. Protein product: CASSSGQGNTEAFF.

This clone was seen more than once but under ten times. The chain's CDR3 is CALGERAPLFF. The CDR3 bases are TGTGCCTTGGGGGAACGGGCCCCGCTGTTTTTT. The V and J genes are TRBV30 and TRBJ2-2; D tentatively fits TRBD1 or TRBD2 (5 bases each). Germline V lookup: CDR1 GTSNPN, CDR2 SVGIG (reference sequence). This CDR3 comprises 11 residues. Trimming took off 7 bases at V and 13 bases at J, with 16 bases between the two ends.